Listed below are T cell receptor beta chains from one sample, sequenced in a study of blood T cell repertoires in COVID-19. Some clones are missing from TCRdb's copy, which holds only in-frame ones; the method was immunoSEQ multiplex PCR. This sample carries about 33,000 clones, more than 80% of them seen once, and the ten largest clones take roughly 7%. The sequenced material came from peripheral blood. The receptors stem from a human donor in a cohort sampled during active COVID-19. The conserved cysteine and the conserved F or W are not part of the CDR3 here. The size entry is marked missing in some rows and otherwise reads once, few, many or a size class.

j_call v_call clone_size cdr3_aa
TRBJ1-1 TRBV27 - ASSYKMAGPRGTEAF
TRBJ2-3 TRBV7-9 - ASSLAIAEPTDTQY
TRBJ2-3 TRBV7-3 once ASSSRQGMTDTQY
TRBJ1-6 TRBV27 few ASSADRVPNSPLH
TRBJ2-5 TRBV27 once ASSFGGQSQETQY
TRBJ2-5 TRBV5-1 - ASSLEAGMSETQY
TRBJ1-1 TRBV6-5 - ASSYGRVNTEAF
TRBJ2-5 TRBV10-3 - AISESNILAGGYRETQY
TRBJ2-1 TRBV7-2 - ASSYIPGLAGSNEQF
TRBJ1-5 TRBV19 - ASRTGYQPQH
TRBJ2-7 TRBV29-1 - SVARVRGYEQY
TRBJ2-5 TRBV30 once AWSVRFQAGGETQY
TRBJ2-1 TRBV27 - ASSLSGTGGHNEQF
TRBJ2-7 TRBV18 once ASSPPGSGAYEQY
TRBJ2-5 TRBV6-5 - ASSYTSGGETQY
TRBJ2-5 TRBV7-6 - ASSLAPTGTGRGETQY
TRBJ1-3 TRBV10-3 few AIDAGNTIY
TRBJ2-5 TRBV7-3 - ASSLNRQGALETQY
TRBJ2-7 TRBV6-5 few ASSYSEGDFTYEQY
TRBJ2-1 TRBV7-3 once ASSADRDNEQF
TRBJ2-1 TRBV7-3 - ASSLSLAGDYNEQF
TRBJ2-5 TRBV4-1 once ASSQDHRTAKTQY
TRBJ2-1 TRBV4-1 - ASSQDTARGYNEQF
TRBJ1-2 TRBV19 - ASSIRQFPNGYT
TRBJ2-7 TRBV10-3 - ATGGGGDYEQY
TRBJ1-4 TRBV9 - ASSLGYSPHNEKLF
TRBJ2-5 TRBV4-2 - ASSREGGLRQTQY